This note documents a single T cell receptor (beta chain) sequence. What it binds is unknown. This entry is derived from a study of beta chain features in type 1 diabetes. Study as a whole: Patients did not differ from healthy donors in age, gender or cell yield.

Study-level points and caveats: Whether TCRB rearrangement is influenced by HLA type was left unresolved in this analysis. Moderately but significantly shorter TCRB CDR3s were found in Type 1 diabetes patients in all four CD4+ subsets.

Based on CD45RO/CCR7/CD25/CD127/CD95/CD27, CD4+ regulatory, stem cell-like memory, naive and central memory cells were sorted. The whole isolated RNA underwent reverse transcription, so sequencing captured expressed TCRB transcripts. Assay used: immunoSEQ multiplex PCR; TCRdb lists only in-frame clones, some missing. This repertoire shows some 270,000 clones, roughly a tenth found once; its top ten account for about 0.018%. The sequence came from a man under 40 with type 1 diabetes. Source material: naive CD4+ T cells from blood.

This chain's CDR3 is CASRKGIRYEQYF. The CDR3 DNA reads TGTGCCAGCAGGAAGGGGATCCGCTACGAGCAGTACTTC. The chain carries TRBV19 and TRBJ2-7; D possibly corresponds to TRBD1 (5 bases). The CDR3 totals 13 residues. V was pared by 9 bases and J by 3 bases, with 15 bases between. Germline lookup yields CDR1 LNHDA and CDR2 SQIVND (reference sequence).